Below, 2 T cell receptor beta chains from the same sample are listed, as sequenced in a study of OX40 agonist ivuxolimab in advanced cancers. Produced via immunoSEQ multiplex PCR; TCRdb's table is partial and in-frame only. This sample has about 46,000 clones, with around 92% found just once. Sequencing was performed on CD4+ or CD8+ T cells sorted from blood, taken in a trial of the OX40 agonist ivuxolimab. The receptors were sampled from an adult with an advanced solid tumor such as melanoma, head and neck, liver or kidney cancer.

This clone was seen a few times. CDR3 nucleotides: TGCGCCAGCAGCCAAGACCGTCAGAAACCCGGGGAGCTGTTTTTT. It yields the protein CASSQDRQKPGELFF. The chain uses TRBV4-3 and TRBJ2-2; no definite D call. V was pared by 0 bases and J by 6 bases, with 11 bases between. Germline loops: CDR1 LGHNA, CDR2 YSLEER. The CDR3 spans 15 residues.

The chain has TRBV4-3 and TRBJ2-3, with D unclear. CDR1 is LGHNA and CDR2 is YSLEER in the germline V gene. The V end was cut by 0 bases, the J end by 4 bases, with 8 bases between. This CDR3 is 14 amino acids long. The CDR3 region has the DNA TGCGCCAGCAGCCAAGATACCCCGGCAGATACGCAGTATTTT. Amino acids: CASSQDTPADTQYF.